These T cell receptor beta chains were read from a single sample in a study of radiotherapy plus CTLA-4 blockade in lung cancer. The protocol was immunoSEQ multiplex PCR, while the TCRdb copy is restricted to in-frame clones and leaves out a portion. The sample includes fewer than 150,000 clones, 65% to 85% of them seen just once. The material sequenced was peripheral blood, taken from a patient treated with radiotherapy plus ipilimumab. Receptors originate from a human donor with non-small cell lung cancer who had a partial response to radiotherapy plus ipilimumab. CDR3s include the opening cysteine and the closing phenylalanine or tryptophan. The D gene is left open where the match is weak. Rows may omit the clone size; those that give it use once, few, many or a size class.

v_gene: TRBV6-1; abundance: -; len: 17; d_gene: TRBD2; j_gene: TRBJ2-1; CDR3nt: TGTGCCAGCAGTGAATGGAAGGGACTAGCGGGAGTAGCTGAGCAGTTCTTC; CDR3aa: CASSEWKGLAGVAEQFF
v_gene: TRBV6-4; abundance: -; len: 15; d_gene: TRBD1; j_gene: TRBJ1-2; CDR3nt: TGTGCCAGCAGTGACGGTCCAGGGGGCTACTATGGCTACACCTTC; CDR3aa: CASSDGPGGYYGYTF
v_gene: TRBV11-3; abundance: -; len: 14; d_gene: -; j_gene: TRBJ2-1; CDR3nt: TGTGCCAGCAGCCACCGGGATCTCGCCAATGAGCAGTTCTTC; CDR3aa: CASSHRDLANEQFF
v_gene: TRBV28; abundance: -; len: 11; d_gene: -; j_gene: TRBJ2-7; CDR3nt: TGTGCCAGCAGGCTCAGGGACGAGCAGTACTTC; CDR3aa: CASRLRDEQYF
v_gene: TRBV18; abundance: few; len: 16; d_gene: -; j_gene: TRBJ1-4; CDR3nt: TGTGCCAGCTCCCCAAGGGCTTCCCTAAGGGGTGAAAAACTGTTTTTT; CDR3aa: CASSPRASLRGEKLFF
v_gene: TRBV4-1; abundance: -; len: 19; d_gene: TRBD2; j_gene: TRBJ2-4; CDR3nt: TGCGCCAGCAGCCAAGATAGTCTAGCGGGAGGGCGTGCCAAAAACATTCAGTACTTC; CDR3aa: CASSQDSLAGGRAKNIQYF
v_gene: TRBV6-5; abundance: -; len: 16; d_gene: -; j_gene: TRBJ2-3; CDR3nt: TGTGCCAGCAGTTACTCGAGACTGAAACCTACAGATACGCAGTATTTT; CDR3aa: CASSYSRLKPTDTQYF
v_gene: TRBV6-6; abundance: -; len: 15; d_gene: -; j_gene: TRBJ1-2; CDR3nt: TGTGCCAGCAGTTACGCGACAGGTCTTAACTATGGCTACACCTTC; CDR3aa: CASSYATGLNYGYTF
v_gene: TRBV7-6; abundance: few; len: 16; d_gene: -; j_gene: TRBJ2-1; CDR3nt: TGTGCCAGCAGCCTCACCCAGGGAGGTCATTACAATGAGCAGTTCTTC; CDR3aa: CASSLTQGGHYNEQFF
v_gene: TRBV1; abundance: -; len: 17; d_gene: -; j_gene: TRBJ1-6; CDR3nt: TGCACCAGCAGACCATTTATGGGACAGGGCAGGGGGTCACCCCTCCACTTT; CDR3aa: CTSRPFMGQGRGSPLHF
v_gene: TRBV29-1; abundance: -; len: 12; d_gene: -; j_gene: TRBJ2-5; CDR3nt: TGCAGCGTTGACTTAGCGGTGGAGACCCAGTACTTC; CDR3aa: CSVDLAVETQYF
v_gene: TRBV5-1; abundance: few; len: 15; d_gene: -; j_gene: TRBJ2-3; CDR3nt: TGCGCCAGCAGCACCTCAGGGCCTAGCACAGATACGCAGTATTTT; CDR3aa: CASSTSGPSTDTQYF
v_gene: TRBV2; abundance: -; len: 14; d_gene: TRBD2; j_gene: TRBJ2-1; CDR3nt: TGTGCCAGCATACTAGCGGGAGTAATAAATGAGCAGTTCTTC; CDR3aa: CASILAGVINEQFF
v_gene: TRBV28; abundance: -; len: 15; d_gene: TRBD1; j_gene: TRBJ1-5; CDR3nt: TGTGCCAGCAGTTCGGACAGGGCACTCAATCAGCCCCAGCATTTT; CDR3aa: CASSSDRALNQPQHF
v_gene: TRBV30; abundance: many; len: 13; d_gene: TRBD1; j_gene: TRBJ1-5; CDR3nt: TGTGCCTGGAGTGAGACAGGGGAACAGCCCCAGCATTTT; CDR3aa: CAWSETGEQPQHF
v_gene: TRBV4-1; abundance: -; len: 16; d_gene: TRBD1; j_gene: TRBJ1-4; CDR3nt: TGCGCCAGCAGCCGATCCCAGGGGGCAACTAATGAAAAACTGTTTTTT; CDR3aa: CASSRSQGATNEKLFF
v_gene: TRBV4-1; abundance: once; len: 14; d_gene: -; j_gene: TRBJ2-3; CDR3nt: TGCGCCAGCAGCCTTCAGGGGTTCGCAGATACGCAGTATTTT; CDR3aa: CASSLQGFADTQYF
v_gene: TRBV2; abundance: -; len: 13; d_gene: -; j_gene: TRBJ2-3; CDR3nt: TGTGCCAGCAGTTCCCAGGGTATGGGTACGCAGTATTTT; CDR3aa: CASSSQGMGTQYF
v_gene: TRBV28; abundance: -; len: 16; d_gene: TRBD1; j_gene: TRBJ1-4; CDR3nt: TGTGCCAGCAGTTTAATAGGGGGCTCGTCTAATGAAAAACTGTTTTTT; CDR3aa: CASSLIGGSSNEKLFF
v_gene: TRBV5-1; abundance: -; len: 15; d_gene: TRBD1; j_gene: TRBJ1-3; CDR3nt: TGCGCCAGCAGCCCGGGACAGGGGAGTGGAAACACCATATATTTT; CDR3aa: CASSPGQGSGNTIYF
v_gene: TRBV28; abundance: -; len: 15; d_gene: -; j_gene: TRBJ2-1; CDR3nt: TGTGCCAGCAGTATACGGACAGAGGGCGGAGATGAGCAGTTCTTC; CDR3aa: CASSIRTEGGDEQFF
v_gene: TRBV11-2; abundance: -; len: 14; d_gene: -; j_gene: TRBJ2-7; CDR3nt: TGTGCCAGCAGCTCAGGGATCCCCCCCTACGAGCAGTACTTC; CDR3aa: CASSSGIPPYEQYF
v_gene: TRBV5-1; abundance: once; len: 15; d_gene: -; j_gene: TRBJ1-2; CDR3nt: TGCGCCAGCAGCTTGGATCCAGGGAACCCACATGGCTACACCTTC; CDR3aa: CASSLDPGNPHGYTF
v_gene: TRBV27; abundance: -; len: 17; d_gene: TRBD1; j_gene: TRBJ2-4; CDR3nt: TGTGCCAGCAGTTTAGACGGTGGACAGGGGGGAAAAAACATTCAGTACTTC; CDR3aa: CASSLDGGQGGKNIQYF
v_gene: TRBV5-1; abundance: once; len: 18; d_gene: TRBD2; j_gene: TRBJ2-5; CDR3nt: TGCGCCAGCAGCGCCGGGACTAGCGGGAGAGCCCTCCAAGAGACCCAGTACTTC; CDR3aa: CASSAGTSGRALQETQYF
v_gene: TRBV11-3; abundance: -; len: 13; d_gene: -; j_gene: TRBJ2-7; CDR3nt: TGTGCCAGCAGCTTAGATCAACAGGACGAGCAGTACTTC; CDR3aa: CASSLDQQDEQYF
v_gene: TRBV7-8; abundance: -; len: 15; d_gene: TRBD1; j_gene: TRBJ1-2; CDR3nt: TGTGCCAGCAGCTTAATGGCAGGGGGCTTCTATGGCTACACCTTC; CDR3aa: CASSLMAGGFYGYTF
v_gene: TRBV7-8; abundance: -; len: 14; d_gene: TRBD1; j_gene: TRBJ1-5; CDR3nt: TGTGCCAGCAGCTTGGAGGGGGCAAGGCAGCCCCAGCATTTT; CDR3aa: CASSLEGARQPQHF
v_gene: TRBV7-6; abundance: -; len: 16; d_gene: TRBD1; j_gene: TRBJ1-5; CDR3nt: TGTGCCAGCAGCTTAGCGTCCGGGACAGGGGCCCAGCCCCAGCATTTT; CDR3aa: CASSLASGTGAQPQHF
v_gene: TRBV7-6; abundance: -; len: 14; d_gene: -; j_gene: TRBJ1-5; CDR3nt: TGTGCCAGCAGCTCGGACAGAGACGATCAGCCCCAGCATTTT; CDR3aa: CASSSDRDDQPQHF
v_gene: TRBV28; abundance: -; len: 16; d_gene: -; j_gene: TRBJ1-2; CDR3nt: TGTGCCAGCAGTCCCGCGGGAGGCAGCGGGAGCTATGGCTACACCTTC; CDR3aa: CASSPAGGSGSYGYTF
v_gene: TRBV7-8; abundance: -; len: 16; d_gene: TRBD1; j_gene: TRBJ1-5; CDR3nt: TGTGCCAGCAGCTTAGGGGCGACAGGGGGCGTCCAGCCCCAGCATTTT; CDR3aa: CASSLGATGGVQPQHF
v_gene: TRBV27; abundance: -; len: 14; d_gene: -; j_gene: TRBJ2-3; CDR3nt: TGTGCCAGCAGTTTATGGGAGAGGGCAGATACGCAGTATTTT; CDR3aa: CASSLWERADTQYF
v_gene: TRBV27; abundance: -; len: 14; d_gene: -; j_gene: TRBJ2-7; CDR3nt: TGTGCCAGCAGTTCCCCGGGACTCTCCTACGAGCAGTACTTC; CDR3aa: CASSSPGLSYEQYF
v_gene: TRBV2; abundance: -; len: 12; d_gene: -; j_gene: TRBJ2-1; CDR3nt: TGTGCCAGCAGTGAGGGCTACTCTGAGCAGTTCTTC; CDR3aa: CASSEGYSEQFF
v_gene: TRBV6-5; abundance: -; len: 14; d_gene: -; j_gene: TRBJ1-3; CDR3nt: TGTGCCAGCAGTATGGACTTCTCTGGAAACACCATATATTTT; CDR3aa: CASSMDFSGNTIYF
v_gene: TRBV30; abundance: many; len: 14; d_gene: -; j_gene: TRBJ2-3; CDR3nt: TGTGCCTGGACTTCCCACCTAGGCACAGATACGCAGTATTTT; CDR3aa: CAWTSHLGTDTQYF
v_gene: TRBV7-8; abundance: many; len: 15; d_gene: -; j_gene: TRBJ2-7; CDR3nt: TGTGCCAGCAGCTTAGAGGACACCACCACTTACGAGCAGTACTTC; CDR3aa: CASSLEDTTTYEQYF
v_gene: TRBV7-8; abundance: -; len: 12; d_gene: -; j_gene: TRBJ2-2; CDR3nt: TGTGCCAGCAGCACAATGTCCGGGGAGCTGTTTTTT; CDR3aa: CASSTMSGELFF
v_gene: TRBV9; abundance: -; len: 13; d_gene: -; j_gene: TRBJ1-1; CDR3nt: TGTGCCAGCAGCGTATATACAGGGCGTGAAGCTTTCTTT; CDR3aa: CASSVYTGREAFF
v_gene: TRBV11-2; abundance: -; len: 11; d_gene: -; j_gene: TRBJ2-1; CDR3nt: TGTGCCAGCAGTCCAATCAATGAGCAGTTCTTC; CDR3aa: CASSPINEQFF
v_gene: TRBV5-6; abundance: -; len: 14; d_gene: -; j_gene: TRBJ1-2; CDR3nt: TGTGCCAGCAGCTGGGGGGACGCCAGCTATGGCTACACCTTC; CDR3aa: CASSWGDASYGYTF
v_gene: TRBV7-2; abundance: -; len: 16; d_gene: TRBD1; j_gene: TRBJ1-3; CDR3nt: TGTGCCAGCAGCCCGGGACAGACTCTCTCTGGAAACACCATATATTTT; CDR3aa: CASSPGQTLSGNTIYF
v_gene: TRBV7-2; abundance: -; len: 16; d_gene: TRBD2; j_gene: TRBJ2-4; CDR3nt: TGTGCCAGCAGCCCGGGACTAGCGGGAGCCAAAAACATTCAGTACTTC; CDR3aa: CASSPGLAGAKNIQYF
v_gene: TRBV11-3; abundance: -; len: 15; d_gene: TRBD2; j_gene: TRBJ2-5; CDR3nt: TGTGCCAGCAGTCGGACTAGCGGGGCCGGAGAGACCCAGTACTTC; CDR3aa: CASSRTSGAGETQYF
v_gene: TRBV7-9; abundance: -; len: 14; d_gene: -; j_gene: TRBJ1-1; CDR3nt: TGTGCCAGCAGCCGCCCCGAATGGGGGGTTGAAGCTTTCTTT; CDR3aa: CASSRPEWGVEAFF
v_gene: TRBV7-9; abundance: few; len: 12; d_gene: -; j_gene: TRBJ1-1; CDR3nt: TGTGCCAGCAGTCACGACAGCACTGAAGCTTTCTTT; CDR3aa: CASSHDSTEAFF
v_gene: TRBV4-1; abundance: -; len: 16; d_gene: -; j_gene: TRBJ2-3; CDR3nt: TGCGCCAGCAGCCAAGATGGGACGGGAGTCCGTAATACGCAGTATTTT; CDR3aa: CASSQDGTGVRNTQYF
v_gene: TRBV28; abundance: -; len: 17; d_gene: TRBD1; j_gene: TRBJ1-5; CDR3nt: TGTGCCAGCAGACCAGGGACAGGGGCGTCGGGTCTTCAGCCCCAGCATTTT; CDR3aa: CASRPGTGASGLQPQHF
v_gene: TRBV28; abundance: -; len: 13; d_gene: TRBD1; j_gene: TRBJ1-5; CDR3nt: TGTGCCAGCAGGACAGGGGGTAATCAGCCCCAGCATTTT; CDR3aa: CASRTGGNQPQHF
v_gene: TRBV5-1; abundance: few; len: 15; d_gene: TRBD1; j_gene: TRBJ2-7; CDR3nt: TGCGCCAGCAGCCTGGGTGACAGGGGCCTGTACGAGCAGTACTTC; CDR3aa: CASSLGDRGLYEQYF
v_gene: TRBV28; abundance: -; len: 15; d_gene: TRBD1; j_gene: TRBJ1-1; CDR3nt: TGTGCCAGCAGTACCGCGGACAGGGGTTGGACTGAAGCTTTCTTT; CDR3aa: CASSTADRGWTEAFF
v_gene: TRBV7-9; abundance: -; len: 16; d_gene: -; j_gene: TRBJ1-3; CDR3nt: TGTGCCAGCAGTTCCTACGACAGTTACTCTGGAAACACCATATATTTT; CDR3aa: CASSSYDSYSGNTIYF
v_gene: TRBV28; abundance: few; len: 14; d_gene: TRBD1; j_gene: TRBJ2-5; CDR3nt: TGTGCCAGCGGACCGACAGGGGGCGGCAAGACCCAGTACTTC; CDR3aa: CASGPTGGGKTQYF